This note documents a single TCR beta chain sequence. Its antigen is not known. These data belong to a study of T cells after yellow fever vaccination. Study-level results: Abundant clonotypes from the bulk population could have been carried over as contaminants into FACS-sorted repertoires.

TCRdb used MiXCR to reprocess the 5' RACE reads, holding one entry per CDR3 protein. The data contain 150,000 to 200,000 distinct CDR3 sequences, 11% of them singletons. V was cut by 4 bases and J by 5 bases, with 12 bases left in between. CDR3 length: 14 amino acids. The germline gives CDR1 SGHTA, CDR2 FQGTGA. The chain recombines TRBV7-3 with TRBJ2-1; TRBD2 is a possible D gene (5 bases). The TCR comes from a man aged 18 to 30 who received the YFV17D yellow fever vaccine. The input for sequencing was CD8+ T cells sorted from PBMCs, taken 15 days after the yellow fever booster vaccination. CDR3 DNA: TGTGCCAGCAGCTACCGGGGAGCTAACAATGAGCAGTTCTTC. It codes for CASSYRGANNEQFF. The variable domain in full, completed from reference TRBV7-3 and TRBJ2-1, reads GAGVSQTPSNKVTEKGKYVELRCDPISGHTALYWYRQSLGQGPEFLIYFQGTGAADDSGLPNDRFFAVRPEGSVSTLKIQRTERGDSAVYLCASSYRGANNEQFFGPGTRLTVL.